These 28 T cell receptor beta chains share one sample of origin, sequenced in a study of blood T cells in healthy people across ages. A second PCR of 7 to 11 cycles used a sample-barcoded 5' primer and a J-beta primer mix. TCRdb re-called the 5' RACE reads through MiXCR, storing one row per CDR3 protein. The repertoire includes about 800,000 distinct CDR3 sequences, approximately 25% of them detected once, and roughly 3.5% sits in the top ten. Another study also made use of these data, one on T cells of mothers and their children.

The sequencing input was blood. These TCRs come from a boy under 18 in good health.

This rearrangement joins TRBV2 to TRBJ2-5; D possibly corresponds to TRBD1 (5 bases). The DNA end favors TRBJ2-1, so the J call may be wrong. CDR1 and CDR2 (germline): SNHLY, FYNNEI. The CDR3 totals 12 residues. The DNA for the CDR3 is TGTGCCAGCAGGGCAGGGCTACATGAGCAGTTCTTC. Its protein product is CASRAGLHEQFF.

This chain uses TRBV11-2 with TRBJ2-5; 12 bases line up with TRBD2. The germline CDR1 and CDR2 sequences are SGHAT and FQNNGV. With 3 bases clipped from V and 5 bases from J, the junction kept 4 bases outside the gene matches. The CDR3 is made up of 15 amino acids. For the CDR3, the DNA is TGTGCCAGCAGCTTCTTAACTAGCGGGGGGGAGACCCAGTACTTC. It yields the protein CASSFLTSGGETQYF.

This clonotype is a singleton in its sample. The junction shows a germline mismatch at one end, possibly a read error. The rearrangement links TRBV7-6 to TRBJ2-1, with D unresolved. The J call may not be correct, given that the DNA end is closer to TRBJ2-5. The CDR3 runs to 19 residues. The germline gives CDR1 SGHVS, CDR2 FNYEAQ. CDR3 residues: CASSLVSSDFGQLQEAQYF. The CDR3 nucleotides read TGTGCCAGCAGCTTAGTATCTTCCGATTTTGGGCAGCTCCAAGAGGCCCAGTACTTC.

This clonotype showed up just a few times. The chain couples TRBV10-3 to TRBJ2-1; a possible D gene is TRBD1 (6 bases). Germline CDR1 is ENHRY and CDR2 is SYGVKD. The CDR3 contains 15 residues. Trimming removed 4 bases at V and 0 bases at J, with 10 bases between. The CDR3, as DNA: TGTGCCATCAGTGGCGCGGACAGCTCCTACAATGAGCAGTTCTTC. It yields the protein CAISGADSSYNEQFF.

There are a few counts of this clonotype. The chain combines TRBV19 with TRBJ1-2, with TRBD1 as a possible D gene (5 bases). The germline CDR1 and CDR2 sequences are LNHDA and SQIVND (reference sequence). V was shortened by 6 bases and J by 2 bases, with 16 bases between the two germline ends. The CDR3 runs to 15 residues. The CDR3, as DNA: TGTGCCAGTAGCTCGACAGTTTCCACCAACTATGGCTACACCTTC. It is translated as CASSSTVSTNYGYTF.

J is TRBJ2-5 and V is TRBV4-2, with D possibly being TRBD1 or TRBD2 (5 bases each). The J call may be faulty, since TRBJ2-1 better matches the DNA end. CDR3 length: 14 residues. Germline lookup yields CDR1 LGHNA and CDR2 YNFKEQ. The CDR3 here is CASSQGREDNEQFF. Written as DNA, the CDR3 is TGTGCCAGCAGCCAGGGACGGGAAGATAATGAGCAGTTCTTC.

V gene TRBV27 combines with J gene TRBJ2-1; D remains ambiguous. This CDR3 has 13 residues. V was trimmed by 5 bases and J by 6 bases, leaving 11 bases between them. Germline V gives CDR1 MNHEY, CDR2 SMNVEV (reference sequence). This CDR3 is CASSRNSGNEQFF. The CDR3 DNA follows: TGTGCCAGCAGTAGGAACTCGGGCAATGAGCAGTTCTTC.

This clonotype was counted between two and nine times. The gene calls are TRBV4-1 and TRBJ2-4; D not resolved. Trimming pared 1 base from V and 4 bases from J, leaving 11 bases between. This CDR3 is built from 15 residues. Per the germline V gene, CDR1 is MGHRA and CDR2 is YSYEKL. CDR3 loop: CASSQGLLGKNIQYF. In DNA form, the CDR3 reads TGCGCCAGCAGCCAAGGACTGTTGGGGAAAAACATTCAGTACTTC.

CDR3 DNA sequence: TGTGCCAGCAGCACCACAGGGGGCTTCAATCAGCCCCAGCATTTT. Protein product: CASSTTGGFNQPQHF. V usage is TRBV7-3 and J usage is TRBJ1-5, with 9 bases aligning to TRBD1. The V gene's germline CDR1 is SGHTA and CDR2 FQGTGA. The CDR3 extends over 15 amino acids. J was trimmed by 3 bases and V by 5 bases; bases with no gene match: 5.

V usage is TRBV12-3 or TRBV12-4 and J usage is TRBJ2-7, with 10 bases that match TRBD1. The CDR3 has 14 amino acids. V shed 6 bases and J 6 bases; nucleotides not matched to a gene: 8. CDR3 sequence reads: CASRLGQGDSEQYF. In nucleotides, the CDR3 is TGTGCCAGCAGACTAGGACAGGGGGACTCCGAGCAGTACTTC.

This clonotype has only a few counts. The chain is built from TRBV28 and TRBJ2-7, with D hard to call. The CDR3 length is 15 residues. Deletions cut 7 bases from V and 0 bases from J, with 16 bases between. Germline CDR1 MDHEN, CDR2 SYDVKM. CDR3 nucleotide sequence: TGTGCCAGCACCCCAACGGGCTCGAGCTCCTACGAGCAGTACTTC. It codes for CASTPTGSSSYEQYF. The complete variable domain, with remaining parts taken from reference TRBV28 and TRBJ2-7, reads DVKVTQSSRYLVKRTGEKVFLECVQDMDHENMFWYRQDPGLGLRLIYFSYDVKMKEKGDIPEGYSVSREKKERFSLILESASTNQTSMYLCASTPTGSSSYEQYFGPGTRLTVT.

This clonotype was picked up a small number of times. The rearrangement uses TRBV3-1 and TRBJ1-1, with D perhaps matching TRBD1 (5 bases). Germline lookup yields CDR1 LGHDT and CDR2 YNNKEL (reference sequence). The CDR3 covers 14 residues. V lost 1 base, J lost 0 bases, and 6 bases lay in between. CDR3 sequence: CASSQGDVNTEAFF. Here the CDR3 DNA reads TGTGCCAGCAGCCAAGGGGACGTGAACACTGAAGCTTTCTTT. The complete variable domain, with remaining parts taken from reference TRBV3-1 and TRBJ1-1, reads DTAVSQTPKYLVTQMGNDKSIKCEQNLGHDTMYWYKQDSKKFLKIMFSYNNKELIINETVPNRFSPKSPDKAHLNLHINSLELGDSAVYFCASSQGDVNTEAFFGQGTRLTVV.

The chain combines TRBV29-1 with TRBJ1-4; a possible D gene is TRBD1 (6 bases). CDR3 length: 13 amino acids. V shed 4 bases and J shed 7 bases, with 13 bases lying between them. Germline CDR1 is SQVTM and CDR2 is ANQGSEA. CDR3 in DNA: TGCAGCGTTGTCTCGGGGGCTGGTGAAAAACTGTTTTTT. It translates to CSVVSGAGEKLFF.

V is TRBV9 and J is TRBJ2-5; TRBD2 matches 10 bases. Germline-derived CDR1 and CDR2 are SGDLS and YYNGEE. There are 17 residues in the CDR3. With 4 bases clipped from V and 1 base from J, the junction kept 10 bases outside the gene matches. The CDR3 DNA reads as TGTGCCAGCAGCTGGGGGAGTAGCGGGGGGTCCCAAGAGACCCAGTACTTC. Its translation is CASSWGSSGGSQETQYF.

The chain is built from TRBV29-1 and TRBJ2-5; 15 bases fit TRBD2. Germline CDR1 is SQVTM and CDR2 is ANQGSEA. This CDR3 region has 17 residues. The V gene end was trimmed by 0 bases and the J gene end by 4 bases; junction bases not matched to a gene: 6. The CDR3 region is CSVEDPGLAGGGETQYF. DNA of the CDR3: TGCAGCGTTGAAGATCCCGGACTAGCGGGAGGGGGAGAGACCCAGTACTTC.

This clonotype has only a few counts. The rearrangement joins TRBV30 to TRBJ2-1; D remains ambiguous. V lost 3 bases and J lost 9, with 6 bases in between. The length of the CDR3 is 10 residues. Germline CDR1 reads GTSNPN; CDR2 reads SVGIG (reference sequence). The CDR3 is CAWRYREQFF. CDR3 nucleotide sequence: TGTGCCTGGAGGTATCGTGAGCAGTTCTTC.

The chain recombines TRBV9 with TRBJ2-5; maybe TRBD2 (6 bases). The end of the DNA fits TRBJ2-1 better, so the J call may be wrong. Germline V CDR1 and CDR2: SGDLS, YYNGEE. This CDR3 has 16 amino acids. The CDR3 is CASSPFGLARYNEQFF. The CDR3 DNA reads as TGTGCCAGCAGCCCATTTGGGCTAGCGAGATACAATGAGCAGTTCTTC.

Only a few counts were recorded for this clonotype. The chain joins TRBV6-2 or TRBV6-3 to TRBJ2-4; 9 bases are a match to TRBD2. Trimming cost V 4 bases and J 3 bases; bases outside gene matches: 7. Per the germline V gene, CDR1 is MNHEY and CDR2 is SVGEGT. This CDR3 comprises 16 residues. CDR3 DNA sequence: TGTGCCAGCAGTTCTGGACTAGCGTCATTCAAAAACATTCAGTACTTC. Protein product: CASSSGLASFKNIQYF.

Here the CDR3 reads CASSLQGEDGEKLFF. The CDR3 DNA sequence: TGTGCCAGCTCACTCCAGGGAGAGGATGGCGAAAAACTGTTTTTT. The chain carries TRBV18 and TRBJ1-4; TRBD1 is a possible D gene (5 bases). The ends were cut back, 4 bases at V and 8 bases at J, with 17 bases in the middle. Germline V lookup: CDR1 KGHSH, CDR2 LQKENI. The CDR3 loop spans 15 amino acids.

The V gene is TRBV9, the J gene TRBJ1-2; 8 positions agree with TRBD1. CDR1 and CDR2 (germline): SGDLS, YYNGEE. V lost 4 bases and J lost 8; bases outside the gene matches: 16. The CDR3 sequence is 16 residues long. The DNA of the CDR3 is TGTGCCAGCAGCACGCGGGGAGGACAGGGTTCCGGCGGCTACACCTTC. This translates into CASSTRGGQGSGGYTF.

The rearrangement uses TRBV4-3 and TRBJ2-7; D gene unclear. CDR1 is LGHNA, CDR2 YSLEER, per germline. V lost 0 bases, J lost 3 bases, and 9 bases lay in between. The CDR3 extends over 14 amino acids. The CDR3: CASSQDVEGYEQYF. The CDR3 DNA reads TGCGCCAGCAGCCAAGATGTAGAAGGCTACGAGCAGTACTTC.

J is TRBJ2-1 and V is TRBV10-3; D unresolved. With 2 bases removed from V and 0 bases from J, the gap between germline ends came to 11 bases. This CDR3 contains 16 residues. CDR1 is ENHRY, CDR2 SYGVKD, per germline. DNA for the CDR3: TGTGCCATCAGTGAGACGGGCGTGAGCTCCTACAATGAGCAGTTCTTC. Encoded protein: CAISETGVSSYNEQFF.

V gene TRBV4-3 combines with J gene TRBJ1-4, with a possible D match to TRBD1 (6 bases). The CDR3 is made up of 19 amino acids. Trimming took off 0 bases at V and 0 bases at J, with 17 bases between the two ends. From germline, CDR1 is LGHNA and CDR2 YSLEER. The CDR3 loop reads CASSQESPDRRSTNEKLFF. The CDR3 nucleotides are TGCGCCAGCAGCCAAGAAAGCCCCGACAGGCGATCAACTAATGAAAAACTGTTTTTT.

This rearrangement joins TRBV29-1 to TRBJ1-2; tentatively, D is TRBD1 (6 bases). This CDR3 has 11 residues. The germline V and J ends were trimmed by 3 bases and 6 bases, with 8 bases remaining between them. Germline V gene sequence: CDR1 SQVTM, CDR2 ANQGSEA. The CDR3 sequence is CSVDQGNGYTF. CDR3 DNA: TGCAGCGTTGATCAGGGGAATGGCTACACCTTC.

V usage is TRBV6-4 and J usage is TRBJ1-6; D is unresolved. This CDR3 region has 16 residues. CDR1 and CDR2 (germline): MRHNA, SNTAGT. V gave up 8 bases and J gave up 3 bases, with 17 bases separating them. The CDR3 loop reads CASVKFTRRYNSPLHF. DNA for the CDR3: TGTGCCAGCGTTAAATTCACAAGGCGCTATAATTCACCCCTCCACTTT.

This clonotype was found a few times. The chain links TRBV9 to TRBJ2-1; no firm D call. CDR1 and CDR2 from the germline V gene are SGDLS and YYNGEE. This CDR3 contains 14 residues. Trimming took 0 bases from V and 6 from J, leaving 10 bases between them. As DNA, the CDR3 is TGTGCCAGCAGCGTAGCTCCCTTATTCAATGAGCAGTTCTTC. Its translation is CASSVAPLFNEQFF.

There are a few counts of this clonotype. This chain uses TRBV7-9 with TRBJ1-2; D is possibly TRBD1 (5 bases). Germline loops: CDR1 SEHNR, CDR2 FQNEAQ (reference sequence). Deletions cut 3 bases from V and 5 bases from J, with 10 bases between. CDR3 length: 13 amino acids. CDR3 region: CASSFGGEYGYTF. CDR3 bases: TGTGCCAGCAGCTTCGGGGGGGAGTATGGCTACACCTTC.

J is TRBJ2-7 and V is TRBV2; D ambiguous. The CDR3 extends over 13 amino acids. V lost 1 base, J lost 3 bases, and 7 bases lay in between. Germline loops: CDR1 SNHLY, CDR2 FYNNEI. CDR3: CASSEGLDYEQYF. Here the CDR3 DNA reads TGTGCCAGCAGTGAAGGGCTCGACTACGAGCAGTACTTC.